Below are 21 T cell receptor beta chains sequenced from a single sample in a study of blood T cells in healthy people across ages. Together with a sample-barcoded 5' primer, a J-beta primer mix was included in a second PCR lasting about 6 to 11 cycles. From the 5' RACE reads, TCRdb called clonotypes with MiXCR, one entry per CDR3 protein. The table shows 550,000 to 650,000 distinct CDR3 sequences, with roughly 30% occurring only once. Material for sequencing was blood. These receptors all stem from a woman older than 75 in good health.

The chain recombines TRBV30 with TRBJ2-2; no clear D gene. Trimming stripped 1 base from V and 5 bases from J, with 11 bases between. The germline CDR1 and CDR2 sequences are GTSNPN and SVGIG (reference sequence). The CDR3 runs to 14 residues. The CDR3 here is CAWSARGRTGELFF. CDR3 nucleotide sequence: TGTGCCTGGAGTGCCCGAGGAAGGACCGGGGAGCTGTTTTTT. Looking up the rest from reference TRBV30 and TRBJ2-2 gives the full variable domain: SQTIHQWPATLVQPVGSPLSLECTVEGTSNPNLYWYRQAAGRGLQLLFYSVGIGQISSEVPQNLSASRPQDRQFILSSKKLLLSDSGFYLCAWSARGRTGELFFGEGSRLTVL.

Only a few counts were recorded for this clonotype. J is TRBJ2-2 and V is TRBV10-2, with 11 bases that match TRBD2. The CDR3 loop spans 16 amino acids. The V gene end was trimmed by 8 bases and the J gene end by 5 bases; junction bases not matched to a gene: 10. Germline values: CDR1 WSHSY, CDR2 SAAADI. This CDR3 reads CASGSRSGGGTGELFF. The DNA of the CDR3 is TGCGCCAGCGGATCTCGTAGCGGGGGGGGAACCGGGGAGCTGTTTTTT.

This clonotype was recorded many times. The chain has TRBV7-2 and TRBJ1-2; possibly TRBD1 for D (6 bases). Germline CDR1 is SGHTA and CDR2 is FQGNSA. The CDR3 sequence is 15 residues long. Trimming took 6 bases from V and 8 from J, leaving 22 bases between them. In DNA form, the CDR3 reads TGTGCCAGCAGACCCGGGGGGGGCAGAGATTCCGGCTACACCTTC. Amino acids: CASRPGGGRDSGYTF.

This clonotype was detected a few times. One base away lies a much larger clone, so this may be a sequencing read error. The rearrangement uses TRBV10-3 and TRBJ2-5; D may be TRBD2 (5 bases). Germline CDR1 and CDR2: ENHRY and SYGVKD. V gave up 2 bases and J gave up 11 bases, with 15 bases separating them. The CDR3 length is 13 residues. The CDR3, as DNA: TGTGCCATCAGTGAGCTGGGGTGCCCGGGGCAGTACTTC. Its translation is CAISELGCPGQYF.

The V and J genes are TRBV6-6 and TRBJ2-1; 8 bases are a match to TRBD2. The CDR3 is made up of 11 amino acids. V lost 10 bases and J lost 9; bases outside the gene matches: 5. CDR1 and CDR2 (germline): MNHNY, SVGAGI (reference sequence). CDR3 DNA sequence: TGTGCCATCACTAGCGGCCTTGAGCAGTTCTTC. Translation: CAITSGLEQFF.

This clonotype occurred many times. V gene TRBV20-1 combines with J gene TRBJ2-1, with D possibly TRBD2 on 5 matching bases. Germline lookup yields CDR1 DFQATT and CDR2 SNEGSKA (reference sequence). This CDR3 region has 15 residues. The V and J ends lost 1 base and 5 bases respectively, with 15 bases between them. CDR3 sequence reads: CSARGPGSINNEQFF. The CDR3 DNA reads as TGCAGTGCTAGAGGTCCGGGAAGTATCAACAATGAGCAGTTCTTC.

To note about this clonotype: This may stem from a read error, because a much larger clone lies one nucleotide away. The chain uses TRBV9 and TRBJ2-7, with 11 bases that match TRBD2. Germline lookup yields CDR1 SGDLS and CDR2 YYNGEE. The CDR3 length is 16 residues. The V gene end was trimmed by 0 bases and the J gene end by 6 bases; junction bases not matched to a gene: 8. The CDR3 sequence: CASSVELAGAPCEQYF. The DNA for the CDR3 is TGTGCCAGCAGCGTAGAACTAGCGGGGGCCCCCTGCGAGCAGTACTTC.

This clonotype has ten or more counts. The CDR3 bases are TGTGCCAGCGACGGCGGGGGGCGCGAGCAGTACTTC. As protein: CASDGGGREQYF. V is TRBV3-1 and J is TRBJ2-7; 8 bases align to TRBD2. CDR3 size: 12 residues. V shed 8 bases and J 6 bases; nucleotides not matched to a gene: 6. Germline loops: CDR1 LGHDT, CDR2 YNNKEL (reference sequence).

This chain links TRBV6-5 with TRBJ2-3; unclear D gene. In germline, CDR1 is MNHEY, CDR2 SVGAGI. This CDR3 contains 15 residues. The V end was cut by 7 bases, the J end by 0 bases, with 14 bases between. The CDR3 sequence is CASTMGQVSTDTQYF. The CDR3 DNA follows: TGTGCCAGCACCATGGGTCAGGTTAGCACAGATACGCAGTATTTT.

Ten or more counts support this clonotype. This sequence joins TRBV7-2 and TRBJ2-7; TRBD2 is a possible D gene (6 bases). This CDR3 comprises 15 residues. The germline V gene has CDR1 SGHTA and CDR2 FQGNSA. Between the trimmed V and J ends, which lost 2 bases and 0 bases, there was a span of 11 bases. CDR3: CASSLRGSRSYEQYF. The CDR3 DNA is TGTGCCAGCAGCTTACGGGGGTCCCGCTCCTACGAGCAGTACTTC.

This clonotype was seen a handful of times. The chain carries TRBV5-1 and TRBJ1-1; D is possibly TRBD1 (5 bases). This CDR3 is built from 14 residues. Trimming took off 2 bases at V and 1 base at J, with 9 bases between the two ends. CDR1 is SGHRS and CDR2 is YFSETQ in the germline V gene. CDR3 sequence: CASSFERGNTEAFF. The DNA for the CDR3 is TGCGCCAGCAGCTTTGAGAGGGGGAACACTGAAGCTTTCTTT. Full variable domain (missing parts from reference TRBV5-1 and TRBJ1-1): KAGVTQTPRYLIKTRGQQVTLSCSPISGHRSVSWYQQTPGQGLQFLFEYFSETQRNKGNFPGRFSGRQFSNSRSEMNVSTLELGDSALYLCASSFERGNTEAFFGQGTRLTVV.

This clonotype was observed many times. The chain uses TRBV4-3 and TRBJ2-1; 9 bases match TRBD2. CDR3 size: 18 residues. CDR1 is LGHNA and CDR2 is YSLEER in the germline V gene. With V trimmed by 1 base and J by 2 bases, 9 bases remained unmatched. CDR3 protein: CASSQAAPRLAAYNEQFF. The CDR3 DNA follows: TGCGCCAGCAGCCAAGCTGCTCCGCGACTAGCGGCCTACAATGAGCAGTTCTTC.

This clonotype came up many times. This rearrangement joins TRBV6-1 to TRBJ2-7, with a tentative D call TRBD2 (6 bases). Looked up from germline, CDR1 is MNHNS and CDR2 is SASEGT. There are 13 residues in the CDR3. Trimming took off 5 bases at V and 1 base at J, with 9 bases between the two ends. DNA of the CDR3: TGTGCCAGCAGTTCGGAGGGGTCCTACGAGCAGTACTTC. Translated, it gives CASSSEGSYEQYF.

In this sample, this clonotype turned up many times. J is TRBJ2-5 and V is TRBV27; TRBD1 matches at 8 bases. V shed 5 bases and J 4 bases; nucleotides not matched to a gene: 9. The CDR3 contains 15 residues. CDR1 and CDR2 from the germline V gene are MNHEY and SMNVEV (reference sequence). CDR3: CASSPTDRDRETQYF. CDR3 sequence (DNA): TGTGCCAGCAGTCCCACGGACAGGGATAGAGAGACCCAGTACTTC.

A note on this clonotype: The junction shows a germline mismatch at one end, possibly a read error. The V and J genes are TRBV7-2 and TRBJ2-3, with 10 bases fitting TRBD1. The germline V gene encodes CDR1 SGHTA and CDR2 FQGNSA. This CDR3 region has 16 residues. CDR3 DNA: TGTGTCAGCAGCCCTAGACAGGGGGCGCGGACAGATACGCAGTATTTT. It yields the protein CVSSPRQGARTDTQYF.

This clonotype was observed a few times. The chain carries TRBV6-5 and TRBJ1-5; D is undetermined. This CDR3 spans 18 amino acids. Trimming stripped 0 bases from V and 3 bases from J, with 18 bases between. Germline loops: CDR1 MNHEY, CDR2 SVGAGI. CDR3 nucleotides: TGTGCCAGCAGTTACTCGGAGAAGGTCAGCCGATTCAATCAGCCCCAGCATTTT. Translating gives CASSYSEKVSRFNQPQHF.

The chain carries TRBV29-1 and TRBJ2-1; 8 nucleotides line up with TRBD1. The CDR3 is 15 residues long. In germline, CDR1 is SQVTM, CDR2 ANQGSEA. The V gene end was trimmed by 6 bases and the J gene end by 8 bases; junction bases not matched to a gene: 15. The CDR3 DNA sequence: TGCAGCGTGGGGGCTATGGCAGGGGGCCACGATGAGCAGTTCTTC. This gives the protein CSVGAMAGGHDEQFF.

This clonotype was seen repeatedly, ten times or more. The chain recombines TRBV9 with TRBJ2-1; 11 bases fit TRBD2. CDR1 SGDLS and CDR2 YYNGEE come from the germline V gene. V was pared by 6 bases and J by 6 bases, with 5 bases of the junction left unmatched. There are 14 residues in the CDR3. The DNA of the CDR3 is TGTGCCAGCACCCTAGCGGGGGGAAGCAATGAGCAGTTCTTC. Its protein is CASTLAGGSNEQFF. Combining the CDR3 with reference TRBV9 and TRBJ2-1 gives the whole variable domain DSGVTQTPKHLITATGQRVTLRCSPRSGDLSVYWYQQSLDQGLQFLIQYYNGEERAKGNILERFSAQQFPDLHSELNLSSLELGDSALYFCASTLAGGSNEQFFGPGTRLTVL.

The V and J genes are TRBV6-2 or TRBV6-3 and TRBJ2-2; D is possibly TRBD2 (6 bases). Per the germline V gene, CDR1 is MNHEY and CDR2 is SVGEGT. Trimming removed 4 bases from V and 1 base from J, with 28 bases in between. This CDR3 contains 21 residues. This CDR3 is CASSFPNGGASTELNTGELFF. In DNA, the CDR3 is TGTGCCAGCAGTTTCCCCAACGGCGGGGCCAGCACCGAATTGAACACCGGGGAGCTGTTTTTT.

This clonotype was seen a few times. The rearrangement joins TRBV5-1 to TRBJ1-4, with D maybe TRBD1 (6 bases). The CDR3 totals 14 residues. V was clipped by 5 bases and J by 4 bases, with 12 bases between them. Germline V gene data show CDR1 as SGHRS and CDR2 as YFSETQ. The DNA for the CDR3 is TGCGCCAGCAGACGGACAGCCGATAATGAAAAACTGTTTTTT. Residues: CASRRTADNEKLFF. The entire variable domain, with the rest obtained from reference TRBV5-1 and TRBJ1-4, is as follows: KAGVTQTPRYLIKTRGQQVTLSCSPISGHRSVSWYQQTPGQGLQFLFEYFSETQRNKGNFPGRFSGRQFSNSRSEMNVSTLELGDSALYLCASRRTADNEKLFFGSGTQLSVL.

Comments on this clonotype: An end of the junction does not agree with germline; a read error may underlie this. The CDR3 loop reads CGSSIARGQGLSPLHF. DNA for the CDR3: TGTGGCAGTAGTATAGCACGGGGACAGGGCTTGTCACCCCTCCACTTT. The gene calls are TRBV19 and TRBJ1-6; 9 bases match TRBD1. The CDR3 consists of 16 residues. Germline V gene data show CDR1 as LNHDA and CDR2 as SQIVND (reference sequence).